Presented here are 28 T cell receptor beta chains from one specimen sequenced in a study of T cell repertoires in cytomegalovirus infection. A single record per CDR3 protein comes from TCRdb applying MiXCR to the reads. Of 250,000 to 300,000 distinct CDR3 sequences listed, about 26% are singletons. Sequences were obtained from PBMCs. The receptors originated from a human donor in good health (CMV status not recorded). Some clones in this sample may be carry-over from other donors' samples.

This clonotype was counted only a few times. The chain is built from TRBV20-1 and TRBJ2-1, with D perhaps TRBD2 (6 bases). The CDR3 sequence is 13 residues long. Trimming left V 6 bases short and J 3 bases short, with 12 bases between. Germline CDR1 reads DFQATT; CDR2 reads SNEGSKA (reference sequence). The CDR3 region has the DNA TGCAGTGCCCCCCTGGGACTCTACAATGAGCAGTTCTTC. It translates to CSAPLGLYNEQFF.

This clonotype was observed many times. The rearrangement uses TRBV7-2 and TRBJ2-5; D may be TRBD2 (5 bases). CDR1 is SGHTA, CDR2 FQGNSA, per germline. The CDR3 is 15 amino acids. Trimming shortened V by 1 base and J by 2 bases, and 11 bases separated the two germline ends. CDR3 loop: CASSLGGLRQETQYF. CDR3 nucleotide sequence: TGTGCCAGCAGCTTAGGCGGACTCCGACAAGAGACCCAGTACTTC.

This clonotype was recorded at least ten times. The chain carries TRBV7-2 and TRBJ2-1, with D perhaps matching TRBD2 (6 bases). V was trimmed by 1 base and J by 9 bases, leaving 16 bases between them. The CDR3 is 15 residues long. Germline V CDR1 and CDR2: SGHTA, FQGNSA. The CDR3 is CASSLGGTRNSEQFF. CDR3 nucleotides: TGTGCCAGCAGCTTAGGAGGGACTCGAAACTCTGAGCAGTTCTTC. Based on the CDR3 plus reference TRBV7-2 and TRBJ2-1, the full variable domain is GAGVSQSPSNKVTEKGKDVELRCDPISGHTALYWYRQSLGQGLEFLIYFQGNSAPDKSGLPSDRFSAERTGGSVSTLTIQRTQQEDSAVYLCASSLGGTRNSEQFFGPGTRLTVL.

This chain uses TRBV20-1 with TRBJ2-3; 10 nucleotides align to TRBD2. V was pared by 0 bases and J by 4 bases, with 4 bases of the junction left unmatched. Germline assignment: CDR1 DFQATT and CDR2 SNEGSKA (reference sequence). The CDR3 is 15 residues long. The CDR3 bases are TGCAGTGCTAGAGATCCAGCGGGGGGGCCAGATACGCAGTATTTT. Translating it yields CSARDPAGGPDTQYF.

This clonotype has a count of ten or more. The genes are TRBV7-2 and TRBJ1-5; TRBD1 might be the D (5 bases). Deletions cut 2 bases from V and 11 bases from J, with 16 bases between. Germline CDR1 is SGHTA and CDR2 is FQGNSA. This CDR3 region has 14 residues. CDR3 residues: CASSLNGALGSQHF. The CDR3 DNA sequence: TGTGCCAGCAGCTTAAACGGGGCCCTAGGGTCCCAGCATTTT.

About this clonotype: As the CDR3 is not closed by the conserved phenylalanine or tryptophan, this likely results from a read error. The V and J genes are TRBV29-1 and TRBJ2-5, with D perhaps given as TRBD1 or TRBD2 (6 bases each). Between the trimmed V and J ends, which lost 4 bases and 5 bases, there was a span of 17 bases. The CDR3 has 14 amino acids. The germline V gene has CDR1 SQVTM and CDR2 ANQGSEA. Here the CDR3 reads CSVVLAQGRETQYY. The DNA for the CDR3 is TGCAGCGTTGTATTGGCTCAGGGGAGGGAGACCCAGTACTAC.

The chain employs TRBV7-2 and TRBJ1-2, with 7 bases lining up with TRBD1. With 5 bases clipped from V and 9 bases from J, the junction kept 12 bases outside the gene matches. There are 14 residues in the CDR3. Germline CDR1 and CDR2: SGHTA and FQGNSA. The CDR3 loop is CASSIGQALGSYTF. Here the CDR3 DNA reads TGTGCCAGCAGCATAGGACAGGCCCTCGGGAGCTACACCTTC.

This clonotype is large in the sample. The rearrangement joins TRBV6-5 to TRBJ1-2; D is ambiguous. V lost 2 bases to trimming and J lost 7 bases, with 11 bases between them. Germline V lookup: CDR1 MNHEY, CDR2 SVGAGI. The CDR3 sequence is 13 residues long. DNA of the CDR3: TGTGCCAGCAGTTACGCTGGGCTTAGTGGCTACACCTTC. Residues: CASSYAGLSGYTF.

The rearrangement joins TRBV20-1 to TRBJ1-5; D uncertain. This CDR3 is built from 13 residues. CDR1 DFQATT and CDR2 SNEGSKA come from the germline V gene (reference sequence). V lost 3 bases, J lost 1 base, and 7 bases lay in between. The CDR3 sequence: CSAREDSNQPQHF. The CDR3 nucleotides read TGCAGTGCTAGGGAGGACAGCAATCAGCCCCAGCATTTT.

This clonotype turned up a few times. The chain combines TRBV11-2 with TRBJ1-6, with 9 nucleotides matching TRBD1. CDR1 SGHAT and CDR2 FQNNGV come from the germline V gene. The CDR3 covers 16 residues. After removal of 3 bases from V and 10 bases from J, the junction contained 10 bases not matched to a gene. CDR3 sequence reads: CASSLESGQGNSPLHF. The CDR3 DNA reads TGTGCCAGCAGCTTGGAGTCCGGACAGGGGAACTCACCCCTCCACTTT.

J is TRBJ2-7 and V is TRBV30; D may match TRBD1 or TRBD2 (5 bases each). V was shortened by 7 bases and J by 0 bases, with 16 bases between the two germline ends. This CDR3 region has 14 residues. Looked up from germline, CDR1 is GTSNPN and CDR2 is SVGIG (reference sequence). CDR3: CAYEWGRNSYEQYF. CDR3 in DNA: TGTGCCTACGAGTGGGGACGTAACTCCTACGAGCAGTACTTC.

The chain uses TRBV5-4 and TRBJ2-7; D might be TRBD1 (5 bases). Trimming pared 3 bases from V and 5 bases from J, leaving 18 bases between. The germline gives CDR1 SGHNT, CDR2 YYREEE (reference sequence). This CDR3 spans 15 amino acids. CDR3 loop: CASSSPTGRWDEQYF. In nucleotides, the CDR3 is TGTGCCAGCAGCTCGCCAACAGGTCGGTGGGACGAGCAGTACTTC.

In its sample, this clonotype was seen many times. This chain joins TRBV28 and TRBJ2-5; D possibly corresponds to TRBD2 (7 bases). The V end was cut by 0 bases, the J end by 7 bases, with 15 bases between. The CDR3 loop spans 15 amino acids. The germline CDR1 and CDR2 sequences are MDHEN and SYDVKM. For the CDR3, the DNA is TGTGCCAGCAGTTTATGGTCGGGGGGCGGAGGGACCCAGTACTTC. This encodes CASSLWSGGGGTQYF.

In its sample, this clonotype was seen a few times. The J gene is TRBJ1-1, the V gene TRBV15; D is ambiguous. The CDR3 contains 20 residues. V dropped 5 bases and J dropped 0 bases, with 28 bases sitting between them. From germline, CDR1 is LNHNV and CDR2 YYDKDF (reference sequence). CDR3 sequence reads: CATSLRAVSSPKTMNTEAFF. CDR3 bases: TGTGCCACCAGCCTTCGAGCGGTTTCGTCTCCCAAGACAATGAACACTGAAGCTTTCTTT.

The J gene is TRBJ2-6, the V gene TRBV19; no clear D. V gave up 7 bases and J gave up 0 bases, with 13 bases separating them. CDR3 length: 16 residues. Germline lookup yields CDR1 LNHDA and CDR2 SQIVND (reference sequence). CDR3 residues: CASTELGFSGANVLTF. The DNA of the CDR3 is TGTGCCAGTACCGAATTGGGGTTCTCTGGGGCCAACGTCCTGACTTTC.

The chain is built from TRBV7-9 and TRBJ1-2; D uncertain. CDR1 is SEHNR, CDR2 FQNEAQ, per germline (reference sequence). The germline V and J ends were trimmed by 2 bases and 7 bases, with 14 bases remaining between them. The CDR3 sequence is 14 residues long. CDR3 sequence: CASSLYRDPGGYTF. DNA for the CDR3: TGTGCCAGCAGCTTATATAGGGATCCGGGTGGCTACACCTTC.

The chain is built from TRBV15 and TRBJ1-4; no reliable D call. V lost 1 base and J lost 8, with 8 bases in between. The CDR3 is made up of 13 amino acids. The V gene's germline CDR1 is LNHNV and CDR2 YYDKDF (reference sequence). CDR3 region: CATSRGEGEKLFF. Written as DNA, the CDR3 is TGTGCCACCAGCAGAGGGGAAGGAGAAAAACTGTTTTTT.

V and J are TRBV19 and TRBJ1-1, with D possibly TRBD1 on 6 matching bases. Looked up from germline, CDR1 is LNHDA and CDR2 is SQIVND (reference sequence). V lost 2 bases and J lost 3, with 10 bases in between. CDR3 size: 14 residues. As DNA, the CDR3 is TGTGCCAGTAGTATACAGGGGATGCACACTGAAGCTTTCTTT. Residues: CASSIQGMHTEAFF.

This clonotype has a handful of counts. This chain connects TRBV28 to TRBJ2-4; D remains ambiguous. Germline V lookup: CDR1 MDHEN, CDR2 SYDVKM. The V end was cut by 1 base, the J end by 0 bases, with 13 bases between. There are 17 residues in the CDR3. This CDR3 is CASSLSRSKLAKNIQYF. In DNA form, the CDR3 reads TGTGCCAGCAGTTTATCCCGGTCCAAGCTAGCCAAAAACATTCAGTACTTC.

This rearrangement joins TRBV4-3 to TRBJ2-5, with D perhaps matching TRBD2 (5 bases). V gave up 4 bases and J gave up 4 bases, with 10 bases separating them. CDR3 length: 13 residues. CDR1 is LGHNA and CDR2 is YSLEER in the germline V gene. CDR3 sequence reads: CASSRGLGETQYF. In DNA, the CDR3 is TGCGCCAGCAGCCGAGGGCTAGGAGAGACCCAGTACTTC.

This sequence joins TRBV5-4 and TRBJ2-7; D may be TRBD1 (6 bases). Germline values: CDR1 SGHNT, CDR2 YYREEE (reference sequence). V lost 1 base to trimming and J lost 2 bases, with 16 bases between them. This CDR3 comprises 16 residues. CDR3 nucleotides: TGTGCCAGCAGCTTGTCGGGTGGACAGAAGACCTACGAGCAGTACTTC. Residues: CASSLSGGQKTYEQYF.

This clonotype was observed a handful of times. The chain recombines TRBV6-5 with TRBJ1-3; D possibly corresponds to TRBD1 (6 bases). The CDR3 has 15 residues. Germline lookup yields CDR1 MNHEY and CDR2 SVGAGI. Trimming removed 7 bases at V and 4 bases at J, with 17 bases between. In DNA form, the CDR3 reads TGTGCCAGCAATCAGGGGAGGGGAAGGGGAAACACCATATATTTT. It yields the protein CASNQGRGRGNTIYF.

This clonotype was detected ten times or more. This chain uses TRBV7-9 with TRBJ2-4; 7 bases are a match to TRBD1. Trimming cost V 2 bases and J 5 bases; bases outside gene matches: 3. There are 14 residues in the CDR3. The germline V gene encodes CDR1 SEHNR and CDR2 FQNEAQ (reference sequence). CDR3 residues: CASSLMQGENIQYF. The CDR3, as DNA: TGTGCCAGCAGCTTAATGCAGGGGGAAAACATTCAGTACTTC.

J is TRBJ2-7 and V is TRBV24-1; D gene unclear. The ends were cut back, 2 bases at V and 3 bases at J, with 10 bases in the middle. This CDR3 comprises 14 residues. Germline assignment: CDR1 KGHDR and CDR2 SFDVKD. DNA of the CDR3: TGTGCCACCAGTGATTCCCTCCGGAACTACGAGCAGTACTTC. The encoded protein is CATSDSLRNYEQYF.

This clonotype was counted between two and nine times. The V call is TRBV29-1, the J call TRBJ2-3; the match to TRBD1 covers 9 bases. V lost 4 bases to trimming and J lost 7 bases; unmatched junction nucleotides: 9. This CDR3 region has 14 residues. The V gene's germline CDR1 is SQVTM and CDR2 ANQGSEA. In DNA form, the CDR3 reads TGCAGCGTTGTTCGACAGGGGGGGAGGAATACGCAGTATTTT. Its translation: CSVVRQGGRNTQYF.

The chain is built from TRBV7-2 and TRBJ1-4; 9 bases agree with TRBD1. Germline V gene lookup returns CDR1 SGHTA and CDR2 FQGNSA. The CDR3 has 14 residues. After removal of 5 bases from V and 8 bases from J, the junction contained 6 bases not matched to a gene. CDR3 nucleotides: TGTGCCAGCAGCCTCCTAGGACAGGGGGAAAAACTGTTTTTT. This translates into CASSLLGQGEKLFF.

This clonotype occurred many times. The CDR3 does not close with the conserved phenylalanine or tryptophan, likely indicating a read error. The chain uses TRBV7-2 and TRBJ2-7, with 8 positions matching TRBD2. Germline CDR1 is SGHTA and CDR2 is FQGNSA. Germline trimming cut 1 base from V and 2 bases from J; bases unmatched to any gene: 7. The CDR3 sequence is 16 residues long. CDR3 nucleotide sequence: TGTGCCAGCAGCTTAGAGGTGGGACTAGGAACCTACGAGCAGTACTTA. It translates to CASSLEVGLGTYEQYL.

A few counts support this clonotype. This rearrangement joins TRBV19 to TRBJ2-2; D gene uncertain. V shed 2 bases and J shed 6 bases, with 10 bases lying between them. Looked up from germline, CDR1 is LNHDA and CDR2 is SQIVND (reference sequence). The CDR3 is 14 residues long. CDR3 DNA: TGTGCCAGTAGTATAACTGGAAGCGCCGGGGAGCTGTTTTTT. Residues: CASSITGSAGELFF.